The 16 T cell receptor beta chains below all came from one sample that was sequenced in a study of vaccination effects on CD4 cells after COVID-19. Libraries were prepared by immunoSEQ multiplex PCR; TCRdb keeps only in-frame clonotypes and omits some of them. This sample has almost 30,000 clones, with 74% found just once. Sequencing in the ViraFEST assay came after antigen-specific CD4+ T cells had been expanded with viral peptide pools, which were used to stimulate PBMC. Isolation of CD4+ T cells took place after 10 days of culture. The cohort was immunized with two doses of either the BNT162b2 or mRNA-1273 vaccine. Which antigens these TCRs recognize remains unknown. This material consisted of CD4+ T cells from PBMCs cultured with HCoV-OC43 spike peptides, taken after COVID-19 vaccination. Subset defined: HCoV-OC43 spike overlapping peptide pool stimulation. These receptors were taken from a human donor who received a COVID-19 vaccine.

This chain links TRBV25-1 with TRBJ2-1; 7 bases align to TRBD2. V shed 6 bases, J shed 0 bases, and the junction held 2 bases outside the gene matches. The CDR3 length is 14 residues. Germline V gives CDR1 MGHDK, CDR2 SYGVNS. CDR3 in amino acids: CASRSGGSYNEQFF. For the CDR3, the DNA is TGTGCCAGCAGGTCGGGGGGCTCCTACAATGAGCAGTTCTTC.

V usage is TRBV29-1 and J usage is TRBJ2-7, with TRBD2 identical over 9 bases. The CDR3 covers 14 residues. CDR1 SQVTM and CDR2 ANQGSEA come from the germline V gene. The trim removed 7 bases at V and 0 bases at J, leaving 7 bases unmatched. This CDR3 is CSAYSGGHSYEQYF. In DNA, the CDR3 is TGCAGCGCCTATAGCGGGGGCCACTCCTACGAGCAGTACTTC.

This clone has more than one count but fewer than ten. This chain links TRBV5-5 with TRBJ1-6, with TRBD1 matching over 8 bases. Germline V gene data show CDR1 as SGHKS and CDR2 as YYEKEE (reference sequence). The CDR3 spans 14 residues. The V gene end was trimmed by 3 bases and the J gene end by 8 bases; junction bases not matched to a gene: 4. CDR3 in amino acids: CASSWTGRDSPLHF. The CDR3 DNA sequence: TGTGCCAGCAGCTGGACAGGGAGGGATTCACCCCTCCACTTT. The full variable domain, in which reference TRBV5-5 and TRBJ1-6 provide the parts outside the CDR3, is DAGVTQSPTHLIKTRGQQVTLRCSPISGHKSVSWYQQVLGQGPQFIFQYYEKEERGRGNFPDRFSARQFPNYSSELNVNALLLGDSALYLCASSWTGRDSPLHFGNGTRLTVT.

V usage is TRBV5-1 and J usage is TRBJ2-7; D gene ambiguous. The CDR3 contains 14 residues. The germline V and J ends were trimmed by 1 base and 1 base, with 9 bases remaining between them. The germline V gene encodes CDR1 SGHRS and CDR2 YFSETQ. The CDR3 DNA sequence: TGCGCCAGCAGCTTGAGAACGGTATCCTACGAGCAGTACTTC. Protein: CASSLRTVSYEQYF.

The gene calls are TRBV5-1 and TRBJ2-7, with unresolved D. The CDR3 is 13 residues long. CDR1 and CDR2 from the germline V gene are SGHRS and YFSETQ. V shed 0 bases and J shed 6 bases, with 10 bases lying between them. CDR3 loop: CASSLASGGEQYF. The CDR3 bases are TGCGCCAGCAGCTTGGCCTCGGGTGGCGAGCAGTACTTC.

The genes are TRBV7-9 and TRBJ2-5, with D possibly being TRBD1 (6 bases). The CDR3 spans 15 residues. Germline lookup yields CDR1 SEHNR and CDR2 FQNEAQ (reference sequence). V was trimmed by 0 bases and J by 5 bases, leaving 13 bases between them. The CDR3 reads CASSLALWGQETQYF. CDR3 in DNA: TGTGCCAGCAGCTTAGCCCTATGGGGGCAGGAGACCCAGTACTTC.

V usage is TRBV18 and J usage is TRBJ2-7; D perhaps matches TRBD2 (7 bases). The CDR3 totals 15 residues. Trimming took 5 bases from V and 6 from J, leaving 20 bases between them. Germline-derived CDR1 and CDR2 are KGHSH and LQKENI. The CDR3 coding sequence is TGTGCCAGCTCAAAAAGGGGGACTACCCGCCGCGAGCAGTACTTC. It specifies CASSKRGTTRREQYF.

This clone was counted once. The chain carries TRBV7-9 and TRBJ2-2; TRBD1 is a possible D gene (6 bases). This CDR3 spans 16 amino acids. Germline CDR1 is SEHNR and CDR2 is FQNEAQ (reference sequence). Trimming left V 4 bases short and J 0 bases short, with 12 bases between. As DNA, the CDR3 is TGTGCCAGCAGCTCCCAGGGGCGCACGAACACCGGGGAGCTGTTTTTT. This encodes CASSSQGRTNTGELFF.

CDR3 DNA sequence: TGCGCCAGCAGCCGGATAAGGTTATTGGCCAAAAACATTCAGTACTTC. Protein sequence: CASSRIRLLAKNIQYF. The chain combines TRBV4-1 with TRBJ2-4; D gene unclear. This CDR3 comprises 16 residues. Trimming took off 4 bases at V and 1 base at J, with 14 bases between the two ends. CDR1 is MGHRA, CDR2 YSYEKL, per germline.

The chain links TRBV12-3 or TRBV12-4 to TRBJ2-3, with D perhaps TRBD2 (6 bases). V lost 5 bases and J 9 bases, leaving 15 bases between the germline ends. There are 13 residues in the CDR3. This CDR3 reads CASSRGSEWTQYF. In nucleotides, the CDR3 is TGTGCCAGCAGTCGGGGGAGTGAGTGGACGCAGTATTTT.

The chain uses TRBV7-7 and TRBJ2-2; D may be TRBD1 (5 bases). The CDR3 is made up of 16 amino acids. Trimming left V 1 base short and J 1 base short, with 10 bases between. CDR1 and CDR2 from the germline V gene are SSHAT and FNYEAQ (reference sequence). CDR3 sequence (DNA): TGTGCCAGCAGCTTAGGACGGACACTGAACACCGGGGAGCTGTTTTTT. It encodes CASSLGRTLNTGELFF.

J is TRBJ2-2 and V is TRBV6-5; unclear D gene. CDR1 and CDR2 (germline): MNHEY, SVGAGI. The CDR3 covers 13 residues. Trimming removed 6 bases from V and 1 base from J, with 6 bases in between. CDR3 sequence reads: CASSGGNTGELFF. CDR3 sequence (DNA): TGTGCCAGCAGCGGCGGGAACACCGGGGAGCTGTTTTTT.

The chain carries TRBV5-1 and TRBJ1-2; no firm D call. The CDR3 is 13 amino acids. CDR1 SGHRS and CDR2 YFSETQ come from the germline V gene. V was clipped by 4 bases and J by 8 bases, with 15 bases between them. This CDR3 reads CASSPTLTAGYTF. The DNA for the CDR3 is TGCGCCAGCAGCCCCACTTTAACTGCCGGCTACACCTTC.

The rearrangement joins TRBV30 to TRBJ2-3; D ambiguous. Trimming shortened V by 5 bases and J by 15 bases, and 15 bases separated the two germline ends. Per germline, CDR1 GTSNPN and CDR2 SVGIG (reference sequence). The CDR3 spans 10 residues. CDR3 sequence: CAWGNKSPYF. The CDR3 bases are TGTGCCTGGGGAAACAAGTCGCCCTATTTT.

The chain carries TRBV4-1 and TRBJ1-2, with 8 bases that match TRBD1. Germline CDR1 and CDR2: MGHRA and YSYEKL. The trim removed 3 bases at V and 5 bases at J, leaving 8 bases unmatched. The CDR3 runs 15 residues. CDR3 region: CASSQPGTGRYGYTF. DNA for the CDR3: TGCGCCAGCAGCCAGCCCGGGACAGGCCGATATGGCTACACCTTC.

The gene calls are TRBV5-1 and TRBJ1-1; maybe TRBD1 (5 bases). V was cut by 1 base and J by 11 bases, with 27 bases left in between. The CDR3 contains 17 residues. CDR1 is SGHRS and CDR2 is YFSETQ in the germline V gene. CDR3 sequence: CASSLLGREGVESKAFF. The CDR3 bases are TGCGCCAGCAGCTTGTTAGGCAGGGAAGGCGTCGAATCGAAGGCTTTCTTT.